The 15 T cell receptor beta chains below were found in one sample sequenced in a study of identifying expanded T cells in peripheral blood. Sequencing used immunoSEQ multiplex PCR; TCRdb keeps in-frame clones, though not all of them. In the table there are some 75,000 clones, around 90% of which are singletons. Sequencing was performed on blood. These receptors originate from a person aged 18 to 69 in good health.

The V and J genes are TRBV18 and TRBJ1-2, with no clear D. Trimming stripped 4 bases from V and 8 bases from J, with 14 bases between. The CDR3 is 13 amino acids. Germline V gives CDR1 KGHSH, CDR2 LQKENI. The CDR3 region is CASSLDPYGGYTF. For the CDR3, the DNA is TGTGCCAGCTCACTGGACCCCTACGGGGGCTACACCTTC.

The chain links TRBV10-3 to TRBJ2-7; TRBD2 agrees at 9 bases. V was clipped by 7 bases and J by 1 base; unmatched bases: 5. Germline V lookup: CDR1 ENHRY, CDR2 SYGVKD. This CDR3 is built from 14 residues. This chain's CDR3 is CAIKPGLASYEQYF. For the CDR3, the DNA is TGTGCCATCAAGCCGGGACTAGCTTCCTACGAGCAGTACTTC.

This chain links TRBV25-1 with TRBJ2-5; TRBD1 matches 10 bases. Germline V gives CDR1 MGHDK, CDR2 SYGVNS. CDR3 length equals 15 residues. V lost 3 bases, J lost 5 bases, and 6 bases stayed unmatched. CDR3 sequence: CASSDWTGGGETQYF. The CDR3 DNA follows: TGTGCCAGCAGTGACTGGACAGGGGGTGGGGAGACCCAGTACTTC.

The chain combines TRBV2 with TRBJ2-7; 10 bases match TRBD1. CDR3 size: 14 residues. Germline V CDR1 and CDR2: SNHLY, FYNNEI. Trimming took 4 bases from V and 7 from J; bases not matched to a gene: 7. CDR3 bases: TGTGCCAGCAGTGTGTTAGACAGGGGGCAAGAGCAGTACTTC. This encodes CASSVLDRGQEQYF.

J is TRBJ1-4 and V is TRBV7-9; possibly TRBD1 for D (5 bases). V gave up 5 bases and J gave up 3 bases, with 16 bases separating them. The CDR3 consists of 16 residues. The germline CDR1 and CDR2 sequences are SEHNR and FQNEAQ (reference sequence). The CDR3 protein is CASSDSRGSANEKLFF. In DNA form, the CDR3 reads TGTGCCAGCAGCGATAGTAGGGGTTCTGCTAATGAAAAACTGTTTTTT.

This chain uses TRBV2 with TRBJ1-2, with 7 nucleotides matching TRBD1. The germline gives CDR1 SNHLY, CDR2 FYNNEI. The junction had 19 bases not matched to a gene; V was cut back by 10 bases and J by 8 bases. This CDR3 contains 15 residues. The DNA of the CDR3 is TGTGCCACCCTCTGGGATAAGGGGGCGCCGGGGGGCTACACCTTC. This encodes CATLWDKGAPGGYTF.

The chain uses TRBV7-3 and TRBJ2-2, with unresolved D. V shed 1 base and J shed 2 bases, with 11 bases lying between them. The germline V gene encodes CDR1 SGHTA and CDR2 FQGTGA. This CDR3 region has 16 residues. CDR3 nucleotide sequence: TGTGCCAGCAGCTTAAATTCGGCCAGTAACACCGGGGAGCTGTTTTTT. It translates to CASSLNSASNTGELFF.

The V and J genes are TRBV4-1 and TRBJ2-7; D gene uncertain. Looked up from germline, CDR1 is MGHRA and CDR2 is YSYEKL. The CDR3 has 13 amino acids. Trimming took off 2 bases at V and 4 bases at J, with 9 bases between the two ends. CDR3 sequence reads: CASSQTPQYEQYF. The CDR3 coding sequence is TGCGCCAGCAGCCAAACCCCTCAATACGAGCAGTACTTC.

Written as DNA, the CDR3 is TGTGCCAGCAGGACAGCTAACACTGAAGCTTTCTTT. It encodes CASRTANTEAFF. The V and J genes are TRBV2 and TRBJ1-1; maybe TRBD1 (5 bases). Germline values: CDR1 SNHLY, CDR2 FYNNEI. The CDR3 has 12 residues. V shed 6 bases and J shed 2 bases, with 7 bases lying between them.

The rearrangement uses TRBV6-5 and TRBJ2-7; D may correspond to TRBD1 or TRBD2 (5 bases each). The CDR3 has 14 amino acids. Deletions cut 2 bases from V and 2 bases from J, with 10 bases between. Per germline, CDR1 MNHEY and CDR2 SVGAGI. The CDR3 DNA follows: TGTGCCAGCAGTTACCGGGACGGGACCTACGAGCAGTACTTC. It yields the protein CASSYRDGTYEQYF.

This clone is deemed medium-sized. The chain couples TRBV29-1 to TRBJ1-1; a weak D match, TRBD1 (6 bases). CDR3 length equals 13 residues. V lost 4 bases and J lost 3, with 12 bases in between. CDR1 is SQVTM, CDR2 ANQGSEA, per germline. The chain's CDR3 is CSVGGHSDTEAFF. CDR3 DNA sequence: TGCAGCGTTGGGGGACATTCGGACACTGAAGCTTTCTTT.

This clone was picked up a small number of times. The genes are TRBV20-1 and TRBJ1-4; no clear D. Germline-derived CDR1 and CDR2 are DFQATT and SNEGSKA (reference sequence). The length of the CDR3 is 11 residues. V shed 5 bases and J shed 10 bases, with 11 bases lying between them. For the CDR3, the DNA is TGCAGTGCTCCGGGAGCCAGAAAACTGTTTTTT. Protein product: CSAPGARKLFF.

The chain carries TRBV7-2 and TRBJ1-2, with D possibly TRBD1 on 6 matching bases. The V and J ends lost 2 bases and 6 bases respectively, with 16 bases between them. The CDR3 spans 15 residues. Germline V gene data show CDR1 as SGHTA and CDR2 as FQGNSA. Written as DNA, the CDR3 is TGTGCCAGCAGCTTACCGAAGGGGGGCGGGGATGGCTACACCTTC. Protein product: CASSLPKGGGDGYTF. The full variable domain, with the rest looked up from reference TRBV7-2 and TRBJ1-2, is GAGVSQSPSNKVTEKGKDVELRCDPISGHTALYWYRQSLGQGLEFLIYFQGNSAPDKSGLPSDRFSAERTGGSVSTLTIQRTQQEDSAVYLCASSLPKGGGDGYTFGSGTRLTVV.

The chain joins TRBV19 to TRBJ1-1; 8 nucleotides align to TRBD1. Per germline, CDR1 LNHDA and CDR2 SQIVND (reference sequence). Germline trimming cut 2 bases from V and 6 bases from J; bases unmatched to any gene: 17. The CDR3 covers 18 residues. The DNA of the CDR3 is TGTGCCAGTAGTATATCCAGGGGGCGCATCGTGGTGGGCGCTGAAGCTTTCTTT. This codes for CASSISRGRIVVGAEAFF.

The V gene is TRBV25-1, the J gene TRBJ2-2; tentative D call: TRBD2 (6 bases). This CDR3 contains 18 residues. Trimming cost V 2 bases and J 3 bases, with 19 bases left between them. The germline gives CDR1 MGHDK, CDR2 SYGVNS. This chain's CDR3 is CASSEIYAGPQDTGELFF. As DNA, the CDR3 is TGTGCCAGCAGTGAAATTTATGCGGGGCCTCAGGACACCGGGGAGCTGTTTTTT.